This TCR beta chain was captured in a study of shared clonotypes between healthy human individuals. V was trimmed by 4 bases and J by 1 base, leaving 5 bases between them. The CDR3 consists of 12 residues. CDR1 and CDR2 from the germline V gene are MDHEN and SYDVKM. Assay used: immunoSEQ multiplex PCR; TCRdb lists only in-frame clones, some missing. The sample yields 950,000 to 1,300,000 clones, around 74% seen once. Sequenced material: memory CD4+ T cells sorted from blood. The subset is: CD45RA-negative fraction. The clonotype originates from a man between 18 and 29 years old in good health. The rearrangement links TRBV28 to TRBJ2-7; D is unresolved. In nucleotides, the CDR3 is TGTGCCAGCAGTTCATTATCCTACGAGCAGTACTTC. As protein: CASSSLSYEQYF.